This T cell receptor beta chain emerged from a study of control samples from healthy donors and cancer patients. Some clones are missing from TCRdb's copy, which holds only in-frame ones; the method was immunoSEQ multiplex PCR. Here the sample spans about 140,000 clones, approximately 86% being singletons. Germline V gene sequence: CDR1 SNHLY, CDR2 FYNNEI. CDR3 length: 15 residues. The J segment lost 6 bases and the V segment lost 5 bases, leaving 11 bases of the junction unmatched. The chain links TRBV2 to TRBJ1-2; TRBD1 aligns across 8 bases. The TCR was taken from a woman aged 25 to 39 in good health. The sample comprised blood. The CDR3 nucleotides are TGTGCCAGCAGTCTCCGACAGGGGCGGGGGGATGGCTACACCTTC. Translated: CASSLRQGRGDGYTF.